The source of this T cell receptor (beta chain) is a study of human T cells and chemical hapten exposure (dated by TCRdb to 2020 to 2023). As for the study more broadly: For sensitization, 2% DPC in acetone was applied to a 2 cm by 2 cm area of upper inner arm skin. Patch testing was performed on the upper back with Finn chambers containing 0.01% DPC, and the patch tests were scored after 6 days according to International Contact Dermatitis Research Group standards. Throughout the study period of around 24 weeks, patients also received therapeutic DPC doses to the scalp every week. Libraries were pooled for sequencing, and per-sample TCR yields varied mainly because of small differences in library volumes within the pool. Blood for TCR sequencing was provided by twenty-nine alopecia patients at one to four time points (pre-sensitization, 2, 6 and 24 weeks). Patient blood was sampled pre-sensitization (week 0) and at 2, 6 and about 24 weeks after DPC sensitization. This study followed changes in the peripheral blood TCR repertoire in vivo during primary and secondary sensitization of alopecia patients to the hapten diphenylcyclopropenone (DPC). Most of the patients in the cohort were female, and the cohort covered alopecia areata with under or over 50% scalp involvement, alopecia totalis and alopecia universalis.

What the authors observed across the whole study: DPC sensitization did not change the number of TCRs with a frequency above 1 in 1000, and there was no evidence of changes in global repertoire structure. Expanded TCRs formed significantly more large CDR3 similarity clusters than pre-sensitization or healthy control sets, consistent with antigen-driven responses. After repeated subsampling, the strength of the expansion versus patch-test correlation and the threshold at which it became significant changed. Patch test score correlated positively with the number of PT1 expanded TCRs, reaching significance at thresholds 8, 16 and 32 but not at 4. Alopecia, a presumed autoimmune disease, was present in all patients, so the immune response of the patients might differ from that of healthy individuals.

The library relied on RACE. TCRdb shows the sequencer as NextSeq 500. Library preparation attached unique molecular identifiers to individual cDNA molecules for quantitative, reproducible TCR counting. Each blood RNA sample was used to sequence both TCR alpha and TCR beta chains. As for the authors' bioinformatics: The median number of TCRs per sample was around 100,000, ranging from roughly 23,224 to 690,600. The Decombinator software suite was used to annotate the V, J and CDR3 of the TCR reads. To make PS versus PT1 abundance plots, every sample was subsampled to the same number of TCRs (28,000). TCRs were defined as expanded if absent before sensitization and observed at least eight times at the 2-week time point. The public reads were reprocessed in TCRdb via fastp at Q25 and MiXCR, keeping in-frame beta chains. Rows are combined by CDR3 protein, so each entry shows the most common genes and DNA. The V and J calls and clone size are TCRdb's, not the authors'. This sample comprises 96,000 or so distinct CDR3 sequences, around 9.3% of them detected only once. The ten biggest clones cover 2% to 2.5% of the sample.

The CDR3, from cysteine to phenylalanine, totals 12 residues. Kept here is only the CDR3 DNA, which spans 36 bases and is read in frame from base 1. CDR1 and CDR2, per the germline V gene (reference sequence), are DFQATT and SNEGSKA. V is clipped by 6 bases and J by 2 bases, and the sequence between their germline boundaries is 11 bases long. This sample's time point label indicates: patch test 2, 6 weeks after DPC sensitization. The treatment or condition label on this specimen signifies: therapeutic diphenylcyclopropenone sensitization with weekly scalp DPC. At every patch-test visit, the blood draw took place before the patch test was put on. Eligible patients were aged 18 to 70, diagnosed with alopecia, deemed suitable for DPC therapy, and excluded if pregnant. Unfractionated whole blood was collected in Tempus Blood RNA tubes, and total RNA was extracted from that blood. To note about this clonotype: What this receptor recognizes is not known. Base quality data are lacking; no much larger clone is found one base away.

The sequence was obtained from a woman in her forties with alopecia areata. Some clones in this sample may be carry-over from other donors' samples. The chain couples TRBV20-1 to TRBJ2-7; the D gene remains uncertain. The sample consisted of whole blood, taken in connection with sensitization to the hapten diphenylcyclopropenone (DPC). The CDR3 protein is CSAPDRTYEQYF. The nucleotide sequence reads as follows: TGCAGTGCACCGGACCGAACCTACGAGCAGTACTTC.